This is a list of T cell receptor beta chains from one sample in a study of blood T cells in healthy people across ages. TCRdb reprocessed the 5' RACE reads via MiXCR and lists one record per CDR3 protein. The repertoire consists of hundreds of thousands of distinct CDR3 sequences, with over 40% occurring once and the leading ten covering approximately 15%. The sequenced sample consisted of blood. Receptors originate from a woman aged 80 or over in good health. CDR3s include the opening cysteine and the closing phenylalanine or tryptophan. D genes are given only for firm matches. Not all rows give a size; the values are once, few, many and, for expanded clones, a class.

j_call d_call v_call clone_size cdr3_nt cdr3_aa
TRBJ1-1 TRBD1 TRBV25-1 NA TGTGCCAGCAGTGGGGGACAGACGACTGAAGCTTTCTTT CASSGGQTTEAFF
TRBJ2-5 NA TRBV10-3 NA TGTGCCATCAGAGACAGGCTTGGGGAGACCCAGTACTTC CAIRDRLGETQYF
TRBJ2-2 TRBD2 TRBV6-6 many TGTGCCAGCAGTCCGACTAGCGGGGGACCGAACACCGGGGAGCTGTTTTTT CASSPTSGGPNTGELFF
TRBJ2-7 NA TRBV5-1 many TGCGCCAGCAGCGGTCGGGACACCTCCTACGAGCAGTACTTC CASSGRDTSYEQYF
TRBJ2-1 NA TRBV7-3 NA TGTGCCAGCAGCCGGACCACCTACAATGAGCAGTTCTTC CASSRTTYNEQFF
TRBJ2-1 TRBD2 TRBV12-3/TRBV12-4 many TGTGCCAGTCGGACTAGCGGGACGAGCTCCTACAATGAGCAGTTCTTC CASRTSGTSSYNEQFF
TRBJ2-7 TRBD2 TRBV20-1 NA TGCAGTGCTAGAGATGAGTTAGCGGGAGGTCGGGAGCAGTACTTC CSARDELAGGREQYF
TRBJ2-5 NA TRBV12-3/TRBV12-4 NA TGTGCCAGCAGGCGACAGGACCAAGAGACCCAGTACTTC CASRRQDQETQYF
TRBJ1-5 NA TRBV25-1 few TGTGCCAGCAGCTCAGGGGCGGATCAGCCCCAGCATTTT CASSSGADQPQHF
TRBJ2-3 TRBD1 TRBV28 many TGTGCCAGCAGCCAGATCAGGGGGCAGACGAATACGCAGTATTTT CASSQIRGQTNTQYF
TRBJ2-7 NA TRBV9 NA TGTGCCAGCGGTCGGACAGACTACGAGCAGTACTTC CASGRTDYEQYF
TRBJ2-3 TRBD1 TRBV20-1 few TGCAGTGCTAGAGTAACCGGGACAGTAGACGATACGCAGTATTTT CSARVTGTVDDTQYF
TRBJ2-1 TRBD1 TRBV11-2 many TGTGCCAGCAGCTTCTCAGGGGGCGAAGGGCGATTAAATGAGCAGTTCTTC CASSFSGGEGRLNEQFF
TRBJ2-7 NA TRBV28 many TGTGCCAGCAGCCTCGGAGGGCCCGGGTACGAGCAGTACTTC CASSLGGPGYEQYF
TRBJ1-5 NA TRBV29-1 many TGCAGCGTTCGAGAGAGGAATAGCAATCAGCCCCAGCATTTT CSVRERNSNQPQHF
TRBJ2-1 NA TRBV13 few TGTGCCTCCAAAGGATCCTACAATGAGCAGTTCTTC CASKGSYNEQFF